One and the same sample provided the 27 T cell receptor beta chains below, sequenced in a study of T cell responses to AZD1222 COVID-19 vaccine. This table comes from immunoSEQ multiplex PCR, and its TCRdb copy is limited to in-frame clones, with some not included. The sample yields fewer than 200,000 clones, almost 90% seen once. Sequences were derived from peripheral blood, sampled 28 days after the second AZD1222 dose. These receptors were collected from an adult who received the AZD1222 COVID-19 vaccine.

The V and J genes are TRBV12-3 or TRBV12-4 and TRBJ1-1; D uncertain. V was shortened by 6 bases and J by 5 bases, with 10 bases between the two germline ends. The CDR3 spans 12 residues. The CDR3 bases are TGTGCCAGCAGGGATACATTTACTGAAGCTTTCTTT. Translated: CASRDTFTEAFF.

J is TRBJ1-6 and V is TRBV6-1; D ambiguous. CDR1 MNHNS and CDR2 SASEGT come from the germline V gene. This CDR3 contains 15 residues. V was shortened by 0 bases and J by 4 bases, with 7 bases between the two germline ends. CDR3 bases: TGTGCCAGCAGTGAAGCGCCGGGTTATAATTCACCCCTCCACTTT. This translates into CASSEAPGYNSPLHF.

This rearrangement joins TRBV18 to TRBJ2-1; weak D call: TRBD1 (6 bases). Germline loops: CDR1 KGHSH, CDR2 LQKENI. Trimming removed 6 bases from V and 9 bases from J, with 18 bases in between. CDR3 length: 14 amino acids. In nucleotides, the CDR3 is TGTGCCAGCTCGTCCACCGGGACAAACAGTGAGCAGTTCTTC. Protein sequence: CASSSTGTNSEQFF.

The chain has TRBV9 and TRBJ2-1, with 11 bases matching TRBD2. The CDR3 has 17 residues. Trimming at V came to 0 bases and at J to 2 bases, leaving 4 bases not matched to a gene. Germline V gene sequence: CDR1 SGDLS, CDR2 YYNGEE. The CDR3, as DNA: TGTGCCAGCAGCGTAGGGATTAGCGGGGGGGCCTACAATGAGCAGTTCTTC. It yields the protein CASSVGISGGAYNEQFF.

The chain has TRBV20-1 and TRBJ1-5, with 7 positions matching TRBD1. With V trimmed by 3 bases and J by 4 bases, 6 bases remained unmatched. Germline lookup yields CDR1 DFQATT and CDR2 SNEGSKA (reference sequence). The CDR3 loop spans 14 amino acids. The CDR3 coding sequence is TGCAGTGCTAGTGGGGACAGCCTGAATCAGCCCCAGCATTTT. It yields the protein CSASGDSLNQPQHF.

About this clone: Other DNA sequences within the sample encode an identical CDR3. The chain links TRBV5-6 to TRBJ2-7; D is tentatively TRBD1 or TRBD2 (6 bases each). V lost 3 bases and J lost 4, with 11 bases in between. Germline V gene lookup returns CDR1 SGHDT and CDR2 YYEEEE. The CDR3 is 13 amino acids. The CDR3 sequence is CASSSTGRYEQYF. The CDR3 coding sequence is TGTGCCAGCAGCTCAACAGGGAGGTACGAGCAGTACTTC.

The chain joins TRBV19 to TRBJ2-7, with D possibly matching TRBD1 (6 bases). The CDR3 is 15 amino acids. CDR1 LNHDA and CDR2 SQIVND come from the germline V gene (reference sequence). V was clipped by 5 bases and J by 8 bases, with 22 bases between them. CDR3 DNA sequence: TGTGCCAGTAGTCTTGGCTCGGACAGTTCCTCCCAGCAGTACTTC. It is translated as CASSLGSDSSSQQYF.

V and J are TRBV29-1 and TRBJ2-2; D might be TRBD1 (6 bases). The germline gives CDR1 SQVTM, CDR2 ANQGSEA. The CDR3 extends over 13 amino acids. Trimming removed 6 bases at V and 7 bases at J, with 15 bases between. Here the CDR3 reads CSVTDRRNGELFF. As DNA, the CDR3 is TGCAGCGTGACCGACAGGAGAAACGGGGAGCTGTTTTTT.

This sequence joins TRBV30 and TRBJ2-7, with unresolved D. The CDR3 sequence is 13 residues long. The V gene's germline CDR1 is GTSNPN and CDR2 SVGIG (reference sequence). V was shortened by 5 bases and J by 2 bases, with 13 bases between the two germline ends. In nucleotides, the CDR3 is TGTGCCTGGGGATCCGGGCTGACCTACGAGCAGTACTTC. Its protein product is CAWGSGLTYEQYF. The whole variable domain, filled in from reference TRBV30 and TRBJ2-7, reads SQTIHQWPATLVQPVGSPLSLECTVEGTSNPNLYWYRQAAGRGLQLLFYSVGIGQISSEVPQNLSASRPQDRQFILSSKKLLLSDSGFYLCAWGSGLTYEQYFGPGTRLTVT.

This rearrangement joins TRBV5-4 to TRBJ1-5; no firm D call. CDR1 and CDR2 (germline): SGHNT, YYREEE (reference sequence). The CDR3 sequence is 14 residues long. The V end lost 0 bases, the J end lost 4 bases, and 8 bases lay between the germline ends. CDR3 region: CASSLAGGNQPQHF. CDR3 coding DNA: TGTGCCAGCAGCTTGGCGGGTGGAAATCAGCCCCAGCATTTT.

The gene calls are TRBV18 and TRBJ2-5, with 7 bases lining up with TRBD2. Germline assignment: CDR1 KGHSH and CDR2 LQKENI. V trimming: 1 base; J trimming: 3 bases; junction bases outside the gene matches: 5. The CDR3 loop spans 15 amino acids. DNA for the CDR3: TGTGCCAGCTCACCACTGGGGGGGGTCGAAGAGACCCAGTACTTC. Amino acid sequence: CASSPLGGVEETQYF.

The rearrangement joins TRBV27 to TRBJ2-4; D possibly corresponds to TRBD1 (7 bases). Germline CDR1 MNHEY, CDR2 SMNVEV (reference sequence). This CDR3 comprises 20 residues. Trimming removed 6 bases at V and 0 bases at J, with 27 bases between. The CDR3 region has the DNA TGTGCCAGCAGATCTTTGGTTGGGACAGTCAGGGAGGAAGCCAAAAACATTCAGTACTTC. It specifies CASRSLVGTVREEAKNIQYF.

The genes are TRBV19 and TRBJ2-2, with D possibly matching TRBD1 (5 bases). The CDR3 extends over 16 amino acids. V lost 4 bases, J lost 3 bases, and 15 bases lay in between. Germline CDR1 LNHDA, CDR2 SQIVND (reference sequence). In DNA, the CDR3 is TGTGCCAGTAGTACGTCGCAGGGAAGGGACACCGGGGAGCTGTTTTTT. It encodes CASSTSQGRDTGELFF.

This chain joins TRBV4-1 and TRBJ2-1; D may match TRBD1 or TRBD2 (5 bases each). The CDR3 contains 14 residues. The germline V gene encodes CDR1 MGHRA and CDR2 YSYEKL. V was clipped by 1 base and J by 6 bases, with 10 bases between them. This chain's CDR3 is CASSQGGGGNEQFF. The CDR3, as DNA: TGCGCCAGCAGCCAAGGAGGTGGGGGCAATGAGCAGTTCTTC.

The chain combines TRBV12-5 with TRBJ2-7; tentative D call: TRBD2 (5 bases). Germline lookup yields CDR1 LGHNT and CDR2 FRNRAP. V lost 9 bases to trimming and J lost 1 base, with 13 bases between them. The CDR3 is 13 residues long. CDR3 coding DNA: TGTGCTAGCCTCCGGACGGGATCCTACGAGCAGTACTTC. It specifies CASLRTGSYEQYF.

The CDR3 here is CASSQAAGTGNYEQYF. In DNA, the CDR3 is TGTGCCAGCAGCCAAGCGGCCGGGACAGGGAACTACGAGCAGTACTTC. The chain employs TRBV4-2 and TRBJ2-7; 9 bases are shared with TRBD1. The CDR3 sequence is 16 residues long. Germline-derived CDR1 and CDR2 are LGHNA and YNFKEQ. V lost 1 base and J lost 3; bases outside the gene matches: 7.

This clone was seen once. This chain uses TRBV11-2 with TRBJ2-7; D is unclear. V lost 0 bases to trimming and J lost 0 bases, with 6 bases between them. Germline V CDR1 and CDR2: SGHAT, FQNNGV. This CDR3 has 14 amino acids. In DNA form, the CDR3 reads TGTGCCAGCAGCTTAGAACGGGTCTCCTACGAGCAGTACTTC. Translation gives CASSLERVSYEQYF.

The V call is TRBV14, the J call TRBJ2-3, with 13 bases that match TRBD2. CDR1 SGHDN and CDR2 FVKESK come from the germline V gene. The CDR3 runs 17 residues. The V and J ends lost 0 bases and 5 bases, in that order; junction bases with no gene match: 5. For the CDR3, the DNA is TGTGCCAGCAGCCAAGATCGACTAGCGGGGGGTCGAGATACGCAGTATTTT. Its protein product is CASSQDRLAGGRDTQYF.

The chain carries TRBV4-1 and TRBJ1-1, with TRBD1 as a possible D gene (6 bases). Per germline, CDR1 MGHRA and CDR2 YSYEKL. The ends were cut back, 2 bases at V and 2 bases at J, with 15 bases in the middle. The CDR3 loop spans 16 amino acids. The CDR3 here is CASSQPTTGKNTEAFF. Here the CDR3 DNA reads TGCGCCAGCAGCCAACCTACGACAGGAAAAAACACTGAAGCTTTCTTT.

The chain employs TRBV25-1 and TRBJ1-2, with TRBD1 matching over 12 bases. CDR1 and CDR2 from the germline V gene are MGHDK and SYGVNS. The CDR3 contains 17 residues. With V trimmed by 3 bases and J by 0 bases, 5 bases remained unmatched. DNA of the CDR3: TGTGCCAGCAGTGAGCAGGGACAGGGGGCCCCTAACTATGGCTACACCTTC. Translation gives CASSEQGQGAPNYGYTF.

The chain employs TRBV7-3 and TRBJ2-5; 8 bases match TRBD2. V was clipped by 3 bases and J by 3 bases; unmatched bases: 0. This CDR3 spans 13 amino acids. Germline CDR1 is SGHTA and CDR2 is FQGTGA. The DNA of the CDR3 is TGTGCCAGCAGCTTCGGGGGGGAAGAGACCCAGTACTTC. It specifies CASSFGGEETQYF.

The chain has TRBV5-5 and TRBJ1-5; weak D call: TRBD1 (5 bases). The CDR3 runs 16 residues. The germline CDR1 and CDR2 sequences are SGHKS and YYEKEE (reference sequence). The germline V and J ends were trimmed by 1 base and 0 bases, with 11 bases remaining between them. CDR3 sequence reads: CASSLTQVYSNQPQHF. DNA of the CDR3: TGTGCCAGCAGCTTGACACAGGTCTATAGCAATCAGCCCCAGCATTTT.

V gene TRBV5-1 combines with J gene TRBJ1-1; no clear D. This CDR3 comprises 13 residues. Trimming shortened V by 0 bases and J by 4 bases, and 7 bases separated the two germline ends. Germline V gene sequence: CDR1 SGHRS, CDR2 YFSETQ. The CDR3 spells CASSLAPGTEAFF. The CDR3, as DNA: TGCGCCAGCAGCTTGGCCCCCGGCACTGAAGCTTTCTTT.

This clone appeared a single time. The gene calls are TRBV11-2 and TRBJ2-5, with 8 bases identical to TRBD1. The CDR3 extends over 19 amino acids. Trimming at V came to 5 bases and at J to 0 bases, leaving 17 bases not matched to a gene. From germline, CDR1 is SGHAT and CDR2 FQNNGV. This CDR3 reads CASSHSGTRTGFHQETQYF. In DNA, the CDR3 is TGTGCCAGCAGCCATTCGGGAACCAGGACAGGGTTTCACCAAGAGACCCAGTACTTC.

This chain joins TRBV12-5 and TRBJ1-5; D is unresolved. CDR1 LGHNT and CDR2 FRNRAP come from the germline V gene. This CDR3 has 11 residues. V was trimmed by 1 base and J by 7 bases, leaving 2 bases between them. CDR3 coding DNA: TGTGCTAGTGGTTTGGGACAGCCCCAGCATTTT. It translates to CASGLGQPQHF. Supplemented by reference TRBV12-5 and TRBJ1-5, the full variable domain reads DARVTQTPRHKVTEMGQEVTMRCQPILGHNTVFWYRQTMMQGLELLAYFRNRAPLDDSGMPKDRFSAEMPDATLATLKIQPSEPRDSAVYFCASGLGQPQHFGDGTRLSIL.

This chain connects TRBV11-2 to TRBJ2-3; 7 bases align to TRBD1. Germline V gives CDR1 SGHAT, CDR2 FQNNGV. This CDR3 is built from 16 residues. Germline trimming cut 5 bases from V and 6 bases from J; bases unmatched to any gene: 14. The CDR3 region is CASSQLPGGLSDTQYF. CDR3 DNA sequence: TGTGCCAGCAGCCAGCTTCCAGGGGGTTTAAGCGATACGCAGTATTTT.

Concerning this clone: Within the sample, other DNA sequences also encode this same CDR3. This sequence joins TRBV6-5 and TRBJ2-7, with no clear D. The CDR3 is 11 amino acids. V lost 6 bases to trimming and J lost 5 bases, with 8 bases between them. The germline V gene has CDR1 MNHEY and CDR2 SVGAGI. This chain's CDR3 is CASSYLDEQYF. The CDR3 DNA reads as TGTGCCAGCAGCTACCTGGACGAGCAGTACTTC.